This TCR beta chain was identified during a study of blood T cell repertoires in COVID-19 (TCRdb year 2020). Describing the broader study: Samples covering the acute and convalescent phases of COVID-19 were provided by collaborators in the United States, Italy and Spain. The prospective study material was composed of cDNA or gDNA derived from T cells, B-cell-depleted T cells, or PBMCs. Subjects who had been exposed to COVID-19, were actively infected with it, or had recovered from it provided the deeply sampled blood TCRbeta repertoires that made up the dataset. The repertoires were released in a freely available public database meant as a resource for research on the immune response to SARS-CoV-2. The samples were drawn from two sources: the first 160 participants of the ongoing ImmuneRACE study, and 1,200 or so subjects contributed by 6 global collaborators. The sample metadata nearly always contained a de-identified subject ID, COVID-19 status, age in years and sex. Where HLA class I and class II types were available, the types were taken from metadata supplied by the sample provider, not from assay-based typing.

Collaborating institutions collected whole blood in K2EDTA tubes following their own protocols. For TCRbeta analysis, collaborator samples were shipped as frozen whole blood, as isolated PBMCs, or as DNA extracted from either sample type. At the junction V is shortened by 1 base and J by 6 bases, with 16 bases in between. The CDR3 goes from the cysteine to the phenylalanine over 16 residues. The CDR3 DNA has 48 bases and is translated from base 1. Sequences LGHNA (CDR1) and YSLEER (CDR2) are obtained from the germline V gene. The immunoSEQ Assay, a bias-controlled multiplex PCR, was used to amplify TCRbeta CDR3 regions from genomic DNA. Turning to the authors' computational methods: Within the assay, amplification of reference gene primers was used to estimate how many nucleated cells each sample contained. Sequence reads were collapsed and filtered to measure the absolute abundance of every unique TCRbeta CDR3 rearrangement. Productive Simpson clonality was computed per sample as the square root of Simpson's diversity index over productive rearrangements. TCRdb retrieved this table from immuneACCESS and kept in-frame rearrangements only. Not all clones are present; in checked studies, unresolved V genes account for under half, and no reason is known for the remainder. That table supplies the V and J calls and clone size; D and trimming were determined from the DNA. The sample profile shows fewer than 80,000 clones; roughly 90% of them were found once. The leading ten clones occupy 2.5% to 3% of the sample.

On the study overall, not on this receptor specifically: How much clinical and demographic metadata was included differed by source and by participant, and the metadata was provided uncurated.

In regard to this clone: The clone's antigen remains unknown. No base-level quality is on record; no much larger clone is a single base apart.

The V and J genes are TRBV4-3 and TRBJ2-1, and possibly TRBD1, on 5 matching bases. This TCR came from a human donor in a cohort sampled during active COVID-19. Sample: peripheral blood. The CDR3 reads CASSQVWKPRGNEQFF. The DNA sequence is TGCGCCAGCAGCCAAGTCTGGAAACCTAGGGGCAATGAGCAGTTCTTC.